Presented here are 5 T cell receptor beta chains from one specimen sequenced in a study of healthy donors' naive CD4 and CD8 T cells. Starting from 450 to 550 ng of total RNA, TCR libraries were made with linear amplification. TCRdb analysed the reads with MiXCR anew, one entry per CDR3 protein. The table lists approximately 180,000 distinct CDR3 sequences, 65% to 80% of them singletons. The sample consisted of naive CD4+ and CD8+ T cells sorted from blood, pooled from several donors. These receptors were obtained from a pool of human donors in good health; the sample pools cells from several healthy donors.

The gene calls are TRBV5-4 and TRBJ2-5, with 10 bases aligning to TRBD1. With V trimmed by 7 bases and J by 7 bases, 10 bases remained unmatched. Per germline, CDR1 SGHNT and CDR2 YYREEE (reference sequence). This CDR3 is 14 amino acids long. The DNA for the CDR3 is TGTGCCAGCGGGACAGGGGCCGCCGGGGGGACCCAGTACTTC. Amino acid sequence: CASGTGAAGGTQYF. Variable domain in full (rest from reference TRBV5-4 and TRBJ2-5): ETGVTQSPTHLIKTRGQQVTLRCSSQSGHNTVSWYQQALGQGPQFIFQYYREEENGRGNFPPRFSGLQFPNYSSELNVNALELDDSALYLCASGTGAAGGTQYFGPGTRLLVL.

The V call is TRBV2, the J call TRBJ1-1, with TRBD1 identical over 8 bases. The V gene end was trimmed by 3 bases and the J gene end by 0 bases; junction bases not matched to a gene: 0. There are 14 residues in the CDR3. Germline CDR1 SNHLY, CDR2 FYNNEI. The CDR3 DNA reads as TGTGCCAGCAGTGAGACAGGGGTGAACACTGAAGCTTTCTTT. This encodes CASSETGVNTEAFF.

The chain uses TRBV30 and TRBJ1-2; D possibly corresponds to TRBD1 (5 bases). The V end was cut by 8 bases, the J end by 5 bases, with 15 bases between. This CDR3 comprises 12 residues. CDR1 and CDR2 (germline): GTSNPN, SVGIG (reference sequence). The CDR3 is CAGGTDKYGYTF. The CDR3 DNA reads TGTGCCGGCGGGACGGACAAATATGGCTACACCTTC.

This rearrangement joins TRBV27 to TRBJ2-1; no firm D call. The length of the CDR3 is 16 residues. V was cut by 2 bases and J by 0 bases, with 11 bases left in between. Germline CDR1 reads MNHEY; CDR2 reads SMNVEV (reference sequence). In DNA form, the CDR3 reads TGTGCCAGCAGTTTAAATGGCTTGAGCTCCTACAATGAGCAGTTCTTC. This sequence encodes CASSLNGLSSYNEQFF.

The genes are TRBV19 and TRBJ1-1, with D uncertain. With 0 bases removed from V and 5 bases from J, the gap between germline ends came to 16 bases. Germline V gene data show CDR1 as LNHDA and CDR2 as SQIVND (reference sequence). The CDR3 length is 16 residues. The CDR3 sequence: CASSIDLRAPRTEAFF. CDR3 nucleotides: TGTGCCAGTAGTATAGATCTACGGGCCCCGCGGACTGAAGCTTTCTTT.